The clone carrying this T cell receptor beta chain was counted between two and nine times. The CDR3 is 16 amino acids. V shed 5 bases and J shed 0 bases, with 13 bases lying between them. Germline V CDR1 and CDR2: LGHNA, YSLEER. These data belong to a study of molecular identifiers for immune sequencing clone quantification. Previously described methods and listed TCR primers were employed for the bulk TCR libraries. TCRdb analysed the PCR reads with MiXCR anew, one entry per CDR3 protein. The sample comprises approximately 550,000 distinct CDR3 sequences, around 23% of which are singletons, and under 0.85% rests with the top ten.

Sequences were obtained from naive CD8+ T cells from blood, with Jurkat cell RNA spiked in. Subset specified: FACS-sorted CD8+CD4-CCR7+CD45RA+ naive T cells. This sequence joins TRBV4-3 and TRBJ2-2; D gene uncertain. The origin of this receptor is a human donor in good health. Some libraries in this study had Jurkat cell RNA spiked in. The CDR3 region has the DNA TGCGCCAGCAGCTCGCGAGTGATGGCGAACACCGGGGAGCTGTTTTTT. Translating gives CASSSRVMANTGELFF.